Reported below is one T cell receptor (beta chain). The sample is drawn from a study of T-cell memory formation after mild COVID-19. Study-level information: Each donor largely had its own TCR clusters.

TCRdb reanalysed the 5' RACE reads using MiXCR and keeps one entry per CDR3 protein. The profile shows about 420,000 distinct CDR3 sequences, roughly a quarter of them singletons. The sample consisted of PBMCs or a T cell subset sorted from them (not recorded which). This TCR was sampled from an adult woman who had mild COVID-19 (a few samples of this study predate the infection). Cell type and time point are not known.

For the CDR3, the DNA is TGTGCCAGCAGCCAGGGGACAGGGAACCAGGGAAAACTGTTTTTT. Residues: CASSQGTGNQGKLFF. The chain employs TRBV3-1 and TRBJ1-4; the match to TRBD1 covers 9 bases. Germline assignment: CDR1 LGHDT and CDR2 YNNKEL (reference sequence). The length of the CDR3 is 15 residues. After removal of 3 bases from V and 10 bases from J, the junction contained 9 bases not matched to a gene. The variable domain in full, with the rest retrieved from reference TRBV3-1 and TRBJ1-4, is DTAVSQTPKYLVTQMGNDKSIKCEQNLGHDTMYWYKQDSKKFLKIMFSYNNKELIINETVPNRFSPKSPDKAHLNLHINSLELGDSAVYFCASSQGTGNQGKLFFGSGTQLSVL.